A single sample is the source of the 17 T cell receptor beta chains below, sequenced in a study of CD8 T cells in ankylosing spondylitis. Each CDR3 protein gets one entry after TCRdb re-called the 5' RACE reads with MiXCR. The table includes 250,000 or so distinct CDR3 sequences, 24% detected once. What was sequenced was blood, either unsorted or a sorted T cell fraction (not recorded which). The receptors shown here come from a male donor with ankylosing spondylitis or in good health (not recorded which).

This clonotype appeared a few times. V is TRBV20-1 and J is TRBJ2-7; D possibly matches TRBD1 or TRBD2 (6 bases each). V was pared by 3 bases and J by 2 bases, with 8 bases between. This CDR3 comprises 12 residues. The germline CDR1 and CDR2 sequences are DFQATT and SNEGSKA (reference sequence). The CDR3 DNA reads TGCAGTGCTAGCGGGGGCCCCTACGAGCAGTACTTC. This translates into CSASGGPYEQYF.

The genes are TRBV20-1 and TRBJ2-7; D assignment may be TRBD1 or TRBD2 (6 bases each). The V gene's germline CDR1 is DFQATT and CDR2 SNEGSKA (reference sequence). V was trimmed by 5 bases and J by 3 bases, leaving 17 bases between them. The CDR3 is 14 amino acids. CDR3 nucleotide sequence: TGCAGTGCTCCCTTAGGGGGGCACGGCTACGAGCAGTACTTC. Amino acids: CSAPLGGHGYEQYF.

This clonotype was counted at least ten times. This CDR3 is CASSRELAGVGDTQYF. As DNA, the CDR3 is TGTGCCAGCAGCCGAGAACTAGCGGGGGTCGGGGATACGCAGTATTTT. V gene TRBV7-8 combines with J gene TRBJ2-3, with 11 bases identical to TRBD2. The CDR3 loop spans 16 amino acids. Per the germline V gene, CDR1 is SGHVS and CDR2 is FQNEAQ. V was pared by 5 bases and J by 6 bases, with 10 bases of the junction left unmatched.

There are many counts of this clonotype. The chain carries TRBV15 and TRBJ1-5, with a tentative D call TRBD1 (6 bases). Germline V gives CDR1 LNHNV, CDR2 YYDKDF (reference sequence). The CDR3 contains 14 residues. Trimming left V 5 bases short and J 6 bases short, with 14 bases between. CDR3 sequence (DNA): TGTGCCACCAGCGTACAGGGTACGGGTCAGCCCCAGCATTTT. This codes for CATSVQGTGQPQHF.

V usage is TRBV4-1 and J usage is TRBJ2-5; D possibly corresponds to TRBD2 (6 bases). The CDR3 is made up of 17 amino acids. CDR1 and CDR2 from the germline V gene are MGHRA and YSYEKL. Trimming removed 1 base at V and 0 bases at J, with 15 bases between. CDR3 loop: CASSQGNRLVYQETQYF. The CDR3 nucleotides read TGCGCCAGCAGCCAAGGAAACCGACTAGTGTACCAAGAGACCCAGTACTTC.

This rearrangement joins TRBV20-1 to TRBJ1-3; D is possibly TRBD1 (6 bases). This CDR3 has 13 residues. Trimming pared 6 bases from V and 2 bases from J, leaving 11 bases between. CDR1 DFQATT and CDR2 SNEGSKA come from the germline V gene (reference sequence). The CDR3 region is CSAWTVPGNTIYF. The CDR3 nucleotides read TGCAGTGCCTGGACAGTCCCTGGAAACACCATATATTTT.

This chain uses TRBV20-1 with TRBJ1-1; the match to TRBD1 covers 7 bases. CDR1 and CDR2 from the germline V gene are DFQATT and SNEGSKA (reference sequence). The V segment lost 5 bases and the J segment 6 bases; nucleotides outside the gene matches: 12. This CDR3 spans 14 amino acids. Here the CDR3 DNA reads TGCAGTGCTCCGGCGGTCCAGGGGGTTCCTGAAGCTTTCTTT. It translates to CSAPAVQGVPEAFF.

The table lists this clonotype with many counts. The chain is built from TRBV12-3 or TRBV12-4 and TRBJ1-6, with 9 bases lining up with TRBD1. The CDR3 totals 15 residues. With V trimmed by 6 bases and J by 7 bases, 7 bases remained unmatched. In DNA, the CDR3 is TGTGCCAGCAGCGGGACAGGGCTAGGGAATTCACCCCTCCACTTT. The encoded protein is CASSGTGLGNSPLHF.

This CDR3 reads CASRGLAYEQYF. The CDR3 nucleotides read TGTGCCAGCAGAGGACTAGCCTACGAGCAGTACTTC. The chain recombines TRBV2 with TRBJ2-7; 7 bases align to TRBD2. The CDR3 contains 12 residues. From germline, CDR1 is SNHLY and CDR2 FYNNEI. J gave up 2 bases and V 6 bases, and 1 base lay outside the gene matches. Based on the CDR3 plus reference TRBV2 and TRBJ2-7, the full variable domain is EPEVTQTPSHQVTQMGQEVILRCVPISNHLYFYWYRQILGQKVEFLVSFYNNEISEKSEIFDDQFSVERPDGSNFTLKIRSTKLEDSAMYFCASRGLAYEQYFGPGTRLTVT.

This clonotype has at least ten counts. The chain couples TRBV12-3 or TRBV12-4 to TRBJ1-4; tentatively, D is TRBD1 (6 bases). The CDR3 consists of 15 residues. V lost 8 bases and J lost 8, with 21 bases in between. CDR3 in amino acids: CASGGNNLWGEKLFF. DNA for the CDR3: TGTGCCAGCGGGGGCAATAACCTTTGGGGCGAAAAACTGTTTTTT.

This clonotype was counted a single time. In nucleotides, the CDR3 is TGCAGCGTCTCAGGAACGACAGTGCAAGAGACCCAGTACTTC. Translating gives CSVSGTTVQETQYF. This chain joins TRBV29-1 and TRBJ2-5; D may be TRBD1 (5 bases). The CDR3 is 14 amino acids. The germline gives CDR1 SQVTM, CDR2 ANQGSEA. V shed 6 bases and J shed 2 bases, with 16 bases lying between them.

This clonotype was observed many times. V gene TRBV20-1 combines with J gene TRBJ2-1; 13 positions match TRBD2. The CDR3 is 14 amino acids. J was trimmed by 10 bases and V by 0 bases; bases with no gene match: 3. The germline gives CDR1 DFQATT, CDR2 SNEGSKA (reference sequence). CDR3 sequence (DNA): TGCAGTGCTAGAGATCTGGGACTAGCGGGGGAGCAGTTCTTC. The encoded protein is CSARDLGLAGEQFF.

This clonotype appeared many times. This chain uses TRBV7-3 with TRBJ2-1, with TRBD2 matching over 14 bases. J gave up 6 bases and V 5 bases, and 3 bases lay outside the gene matches. This CDR3 comprises 15 residues. Germline loops: CDR1 SGHTA, CDR2 FQGTGA. The CDR3 DNA follows: TGTGCCAGCAGCGCGGGACTAGCGGGGGTCAATGAGCAGTTCTTC. This sequence encodes CASSAGLAGVNEQFF. Full variable domain (remainder filled in from reference TRBV7-3 and TRBJ2-1): GAGVSQTPSNKVTEKGKYVELRCDPISGHTALYWYRQSLGQGPEFLIYFQGTGAADDSGLPNDRFFAVRPEGSVSTLKIQRTERGDSAVYLCASSAGLAGVNEQFFGPGTRLTVL.

This clonotype has ten or more counts. The chain's CDR3 is CSALQGPKYGYTF. The DNA for the CDR3 is TGCAGTGCTCTCCAGGGTCCGAAGTATGGCTACACCTTC. The chain combines TRBV20-1 with TRBJ1-2; D might be TRBD1 (5 bases). V shed 5 bases and J shed 5 bases, with 15 bases lying between them. Germline V gene data show CDR1 as DFQATT and CDR2 as SNEGSKA (reference sequence). This CDR3 contains 13 residues.

V is TRBV25-1 and J is TRBJ2-5; no firm D call. CDR3 size: 13 residues. The germline CDR1 and CDR2 sequences are MGHDK and SYGVNS. Trimming stripped 1 base from V and 4 bases from J, with 7 bases between. The CDR3 protein is CASSESTTETQYF. The DNA for the CDR3 is TGTGCCAGCAGTGAATCTACCACAGAGACCCAGTACTTC.

The table lists this clonotype with a few counts. The rearrangement uses TRBV12-3 or TRBV12-4 and TRBJ1-6; 8 bases fit TRBD1. The V gene end was trimmed by 6 bases and the J gene end by 12 bases; junction bases not matched to a gene: 10. The CDR3 consists of 14 residues. CDR3: CASRSTGELLPLHF. In DNA form, the CDR3 reads TGTGCCAGCAGGTCGACAGGGGAATTGCTACCCCTCCACTTT.

This clonotype was recorded many times. The V and J genes are TRBV29-1 and TRBJ2-7; D gene ambiguous. V was cut by 4 bases and J by 4 bases, with 8 bases left in between. Per the germline V gene, CDR1 is SQVTM and CDR2 is ANQGSEA. The CDR3 has 11 amino acids. Here the CDR3 reads CSVGNSYEQYF. In DNA form, the CDR3 reads TGCAGCGTTGGGAATAGTTACGAGCAGTACTTC.